This T cell receptor beta chain was captured in a study of blood T cell repertoires in COVID-19. This clone has a single count. TCRdb's copy holds only in-frame clones and misses some; the assay was immunoSEQ multiplex PCR. Of about 250,000 clones listed, around 82% are singletons. Germline V gene sequence: CDR1 SEHNR, CDR2 FQNEAQ (reference sequence). V was cut by 2 bases and J by 1 base, with 18 bases left in between. CDR3 length: 19 amino acids. Participants were aged about 18 to 100 years from about two dozen US areas. In assigning cohorts, the study relied on participant-reported clinical history.

Source material: PBMCs or T cells enriched from blood (not recorded which). The source is a middle-aged woman who had been exposed to COVID-19. This chain links TRBV7-9 with TRBJ2-6; TRBD1 might be the D (5 bases). CDR3 in DNA: TGTGCCAGCAGCTTATCCTGGGGCGGCACTACATCTGGGGCCAACGTCCTGACTTTC. It is translated as CASSLSWGGTTSGANVLTF. Variable domain in full (rest from reference TRBV7-9 and TRBJ2-6): DTGVSQNPRHKITKRGQNVTFRCDPISEHNRLYWYRQTLGQGPEFLTYFQNEAQLEKSRLLSDRFSAERPKGSFSTLEIQRTEQGDSAMYLCASSLSWGGTTSGANVLTFGAGSRLTVL.